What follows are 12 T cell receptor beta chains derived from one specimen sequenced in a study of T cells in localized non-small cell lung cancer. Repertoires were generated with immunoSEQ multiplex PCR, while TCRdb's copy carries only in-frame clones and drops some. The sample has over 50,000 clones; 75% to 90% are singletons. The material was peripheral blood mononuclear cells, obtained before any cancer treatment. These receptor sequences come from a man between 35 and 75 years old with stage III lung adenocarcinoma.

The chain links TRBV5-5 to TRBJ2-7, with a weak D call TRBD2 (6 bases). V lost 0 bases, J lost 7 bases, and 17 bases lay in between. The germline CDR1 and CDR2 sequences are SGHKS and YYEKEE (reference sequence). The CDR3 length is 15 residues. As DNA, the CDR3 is TGTGCCAGCAGCTTGGTTACGGCGGGGCGGCAAGAGCAGTACTTC. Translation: CASSLVTAGRQEQYF. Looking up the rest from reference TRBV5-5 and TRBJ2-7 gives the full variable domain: DAGVTQSPTHLIKTRGQQVTLRCSPISGHKSVSWYQQVLGQGPQFIFQYYEKEERGRGNFPDRFSARQFPNYSSELNVNALLLGDSALYLCASSLVTAGRQEQYFGPGTRLTVT.

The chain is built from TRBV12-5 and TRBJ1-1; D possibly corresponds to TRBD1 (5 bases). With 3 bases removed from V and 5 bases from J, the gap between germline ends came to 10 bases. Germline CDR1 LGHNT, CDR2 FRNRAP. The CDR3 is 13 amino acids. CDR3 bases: TGTGCTAGTGGTTTACAATCAGGGACTGAAGCTTTCTTT. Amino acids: CASGLQSGTEAFF. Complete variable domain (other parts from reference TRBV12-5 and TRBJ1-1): DARVTQTPRHKVTEMGQEVTMRCQPILGHNTVFWYRQTMMQGLELLAYFRNRAPLDDSGMPKDRFSAEMPDATLATLKIQPSEPRDSAVYFCASGLQSGTEAFFGQGTRLTVV.

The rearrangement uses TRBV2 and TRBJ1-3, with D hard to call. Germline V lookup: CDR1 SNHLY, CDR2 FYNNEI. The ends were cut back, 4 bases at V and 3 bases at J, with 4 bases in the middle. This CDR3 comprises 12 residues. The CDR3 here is CASSGNGNTIYF. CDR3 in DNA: TGTGCCAGCAGTGGGAATGGAAACACCATATATTTT.

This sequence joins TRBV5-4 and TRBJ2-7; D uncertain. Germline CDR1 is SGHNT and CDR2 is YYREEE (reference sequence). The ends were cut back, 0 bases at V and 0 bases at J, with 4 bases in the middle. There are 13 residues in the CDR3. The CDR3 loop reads CASSLGSSYEQYF. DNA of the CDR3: TGTGCCAGCAGCTTGGGGAGCTCCTACGAGCAGTACTTC.

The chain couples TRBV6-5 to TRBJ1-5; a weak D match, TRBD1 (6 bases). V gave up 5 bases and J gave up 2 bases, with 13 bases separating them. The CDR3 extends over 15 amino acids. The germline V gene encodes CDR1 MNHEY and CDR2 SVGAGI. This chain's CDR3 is CASSPNRAGNQPQHF. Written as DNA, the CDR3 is TGTGCCAGCAGTCCGAACAGGGCGGGCAATCAGCCCCAGCATTTT.

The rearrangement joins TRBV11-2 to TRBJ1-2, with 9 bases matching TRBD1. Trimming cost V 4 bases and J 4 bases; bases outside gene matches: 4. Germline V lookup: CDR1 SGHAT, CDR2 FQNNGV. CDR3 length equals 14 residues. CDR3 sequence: CASSSGQGFYGYTF. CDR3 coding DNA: TGTGCCAGCAGCTCGGGACAGGGATTCTATGGCTACACCTTC.

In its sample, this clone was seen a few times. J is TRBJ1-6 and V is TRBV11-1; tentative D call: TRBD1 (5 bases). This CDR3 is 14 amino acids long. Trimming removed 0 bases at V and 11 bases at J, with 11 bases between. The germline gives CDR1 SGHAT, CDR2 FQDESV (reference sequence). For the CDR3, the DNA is TGTGCCAGCAGCTTAGCGGGGCCTCTTGCACCCCTCCACTTT. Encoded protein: CASSLAGPLAPLHF.

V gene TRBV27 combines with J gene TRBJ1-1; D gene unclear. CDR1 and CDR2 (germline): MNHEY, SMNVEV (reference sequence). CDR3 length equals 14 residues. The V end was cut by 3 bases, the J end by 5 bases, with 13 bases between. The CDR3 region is CASSFYGRETEAFF. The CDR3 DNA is TGTGCCAGCAGTTTTTATGGTCGGGAGACTGAAGCTTTCTTT.

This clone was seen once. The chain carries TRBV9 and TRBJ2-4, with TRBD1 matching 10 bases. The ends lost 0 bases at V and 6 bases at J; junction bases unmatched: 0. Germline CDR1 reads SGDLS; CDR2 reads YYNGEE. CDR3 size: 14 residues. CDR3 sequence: CASSVGDRGNIQYF. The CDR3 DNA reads TGTGCCAGCAGCGTAGGGGACAGGGGAAACATTCAGTACTTC.

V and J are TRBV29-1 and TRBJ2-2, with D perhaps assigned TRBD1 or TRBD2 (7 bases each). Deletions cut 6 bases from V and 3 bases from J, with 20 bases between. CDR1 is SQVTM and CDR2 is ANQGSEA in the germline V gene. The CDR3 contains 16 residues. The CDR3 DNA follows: TGCAGCGTCTCTATGGGAGGGGGCGACCACACCGGGGAGCTGTTTTTT. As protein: CSVSMGGGDHTGELFF.

The CDR3 reads CASSLAGSYEQYF. The CDR3 DNA reads as TGCGCCAGCAGCTTGGCAGGCTCCTACGAGCAGTACTTC. The gene calls are TRBV5-1 and TRBJ2-7; D is uncertain. The CDR3 is 13 amino acids. CDR1 is SGHRS and CDR2 is YFSETQ in the germline V gene. The V end lost 0 bases, the J end lost 0 bases, and 4 bases lay between the germline ends.

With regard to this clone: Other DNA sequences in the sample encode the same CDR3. CDR3: CASSYKGGTGYEQYF. In DNA form, the CDR3 reads TGTGCCAGCAGTTACAAGGGCGGGACAGGCTACGAGCAGTACTTC. This chain links TRBV6-5 with TRBJ2-7; 8 nucleotides agree with TRBD1. This CDR3 is 15 amino acids long. With 2 bases clipped from V and 3 bases from J, the junction kept 6 bases outside the gene matches. Germline CDR1 is MNHEY and CDR2 is SVGAGI.